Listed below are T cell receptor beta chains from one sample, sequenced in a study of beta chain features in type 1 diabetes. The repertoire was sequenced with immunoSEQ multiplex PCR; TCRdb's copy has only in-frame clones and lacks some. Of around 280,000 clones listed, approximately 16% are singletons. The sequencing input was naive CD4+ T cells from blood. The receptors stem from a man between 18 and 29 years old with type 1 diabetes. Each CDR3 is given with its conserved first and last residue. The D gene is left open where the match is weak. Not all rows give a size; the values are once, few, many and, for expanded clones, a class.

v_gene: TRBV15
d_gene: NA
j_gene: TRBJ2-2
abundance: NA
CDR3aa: CATSRGGGVDTGELFF
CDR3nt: TGTGCCACCAGCAGAGGAGGCGGGGTTGACACCGGGGAGCTGTTTTTT

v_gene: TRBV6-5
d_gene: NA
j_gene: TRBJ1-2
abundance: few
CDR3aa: CASNRAQGRDGYTF
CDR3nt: TGTGCCAGCAACAGAGCACAGGGACGGGATGGCTACACCTTC

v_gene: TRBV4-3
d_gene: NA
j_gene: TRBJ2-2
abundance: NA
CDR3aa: CASSQEELRTANTGELFF
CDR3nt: TGCGCCAGCAGCCAAGAGGAGCTTAGAACGGCGAACACCGGGGAGCTGTTTTTT

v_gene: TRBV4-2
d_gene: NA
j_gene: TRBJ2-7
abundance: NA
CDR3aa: CASSQGRGTAAVYEQYF
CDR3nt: TGTGCCAGCAGCCAAGGCCGGGGGACAGCGGCGGTCTACGAGCAGTACTTC

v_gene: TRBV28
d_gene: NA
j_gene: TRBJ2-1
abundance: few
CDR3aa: CASSPAWASGGHEQFF
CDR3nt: TGTGCCAGCAGTCCCGCCTGGGCTTCTGGAGGCCATGAGCAGTTCTTC

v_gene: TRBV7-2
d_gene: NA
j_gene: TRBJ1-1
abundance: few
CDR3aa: CASSFGRVAFF
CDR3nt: TGTGCCAGCAGCTTCGGTCGGGTAGCTTTCTTT

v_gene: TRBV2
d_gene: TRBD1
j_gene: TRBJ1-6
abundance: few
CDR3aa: CASRYRGPNSPLHF
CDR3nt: TGTGCCAGCAGATACAGGGGGCCTAATTCACCCCTCCACTTT

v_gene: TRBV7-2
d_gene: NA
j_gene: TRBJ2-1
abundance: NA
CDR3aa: CASSSFSGLSYNEQFF
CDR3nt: TGTGCCAGCAGCTCGTTTTCGGGACTTTCCTACAATGAGCAGTTCTTC

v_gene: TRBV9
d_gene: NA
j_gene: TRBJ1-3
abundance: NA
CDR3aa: CASSVAYAGSGNTIYF
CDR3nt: TGTGCCAGCAGCGTAGCTTACGCAGGCTCTGGAAACACCATATATTTT

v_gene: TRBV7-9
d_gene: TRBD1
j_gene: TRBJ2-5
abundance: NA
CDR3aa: CASSLGQGATETQYF
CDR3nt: TGTGCCAGCAGCCTTGGACAGGGGGCTACAGAGACCCAGTACTTC